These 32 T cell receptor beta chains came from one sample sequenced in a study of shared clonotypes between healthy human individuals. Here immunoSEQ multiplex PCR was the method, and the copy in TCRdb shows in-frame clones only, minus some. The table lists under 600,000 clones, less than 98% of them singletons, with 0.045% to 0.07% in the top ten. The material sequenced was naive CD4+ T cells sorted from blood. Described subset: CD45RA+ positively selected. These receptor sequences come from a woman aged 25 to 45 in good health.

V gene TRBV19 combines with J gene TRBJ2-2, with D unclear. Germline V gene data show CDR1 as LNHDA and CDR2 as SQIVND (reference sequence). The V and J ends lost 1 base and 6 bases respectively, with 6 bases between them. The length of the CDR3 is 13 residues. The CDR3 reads CASSIAVAGELFF. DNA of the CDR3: TGTGCCAGTAGTATAGCGGTGGCCGGGGAGCTGTTTTTT. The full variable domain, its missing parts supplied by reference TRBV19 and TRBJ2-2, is DGGITQSPKYLFRKEGQNVTLSCEQNLNHDAMYWYRQDPGQGLRLIYYSQIVNDFQKGDIAEGYSVSREKKESFPLTVTSAQKNPTAFYLCASSIAVAGELFFGEGSRLTVL.

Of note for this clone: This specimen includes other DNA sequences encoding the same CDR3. The CDR3 nucleotides are TGCGCCAGCAGCTTGGCAGGGGGAGGGACTGAAGCTTTCTTT. This encodes CASSLAGGGTEAFF. The gene calls are TRBV5-1 and TRBJ1-1, with 7 bases fitting TRBD1. The CDR3 covers 14 residues. CDR1 SGHRS and CDR2 YFSETQ come from the germline V gene. V lost 0 bases and J lost 5; bases outside the gene matches: 4.

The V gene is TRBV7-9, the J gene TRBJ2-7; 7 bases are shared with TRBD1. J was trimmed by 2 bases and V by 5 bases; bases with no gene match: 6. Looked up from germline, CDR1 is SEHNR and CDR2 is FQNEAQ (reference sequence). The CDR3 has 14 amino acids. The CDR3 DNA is TGTGCCAGCAGCAAAAGACAGGGCCCCTACGAGCAGTACTTC. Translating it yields CASSKRQGPYEQYF.

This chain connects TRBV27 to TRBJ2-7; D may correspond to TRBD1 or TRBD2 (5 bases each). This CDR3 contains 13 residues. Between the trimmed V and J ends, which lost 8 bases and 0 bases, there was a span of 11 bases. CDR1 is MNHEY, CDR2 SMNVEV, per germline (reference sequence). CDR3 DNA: TGTGCCAGCGGGACGGACCACTCCTACGAGCAGTACTTC. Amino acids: CASGTDHSYEQYF.

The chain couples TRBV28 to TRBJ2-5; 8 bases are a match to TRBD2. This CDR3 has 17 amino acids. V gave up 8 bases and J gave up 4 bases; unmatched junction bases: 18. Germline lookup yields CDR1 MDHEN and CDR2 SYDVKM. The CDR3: CASGLVGAGGRAETQYF. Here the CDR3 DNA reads TGTGCCAGCGGCCTCGTGGGTGCGGGAGGCCGGGCAGAGACCCAGTACTTC. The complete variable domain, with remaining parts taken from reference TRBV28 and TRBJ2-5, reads DVKVTQSSRYLVKRTGEKVFLECVQDMDHENMFWYRQDPGLGLRLIYFSYDVKMKEKGDIPEGYSVSREKKERFSLILESASTNQTSMYLCASGLVGAGGRAETQYFGPGTRLLVL.

This CDR3 is CASSGPGGFLGNEQFF. The CDR3 bases are TGTGCCAGCAGTGGACCAGGGGGGTTTCTTGGCAATGAGCAGTTCTTC. The chain joins TRBV2 to TRBJ2-1, with a possible D match to TRBD1 (7 bases). Germline CDR1 reads SNHLY; CDR2 reads FYNNEI. Trimming removed 4 bases from V and 6 bases from J, with 19 bases in between. The CDR3 is made up of 16 amino acids. Complete variable domain (other parts from reference TRBV2 and TRBJ2-1): EPEVTQTPSHQVTQMGQEVILRCVPISNHLYFYWYRQILGQKVEFLVSFYNNEISEKSEIFDDQFSVERPDGSNFTLKIRSTKLEDSAMYFCASSGPGGFLGNEQFFGPGTRLTVL.

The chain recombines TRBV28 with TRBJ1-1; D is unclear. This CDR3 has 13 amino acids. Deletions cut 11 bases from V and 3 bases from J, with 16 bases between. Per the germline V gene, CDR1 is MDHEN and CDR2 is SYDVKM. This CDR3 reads CAVHYQGDTEAFF. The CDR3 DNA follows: TGTGCCGTCCATTACCAAGGAGACACTGAAGCTTTCTTT.

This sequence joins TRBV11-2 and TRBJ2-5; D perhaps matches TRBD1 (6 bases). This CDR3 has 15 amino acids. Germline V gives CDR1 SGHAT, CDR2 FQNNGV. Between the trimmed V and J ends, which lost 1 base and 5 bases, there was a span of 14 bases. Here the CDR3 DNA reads TGTGCCAGCAGCTTAGCCCGGACAGAGCGCGAGACCCAGTACTTC. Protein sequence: CASSLARTERETQYF.

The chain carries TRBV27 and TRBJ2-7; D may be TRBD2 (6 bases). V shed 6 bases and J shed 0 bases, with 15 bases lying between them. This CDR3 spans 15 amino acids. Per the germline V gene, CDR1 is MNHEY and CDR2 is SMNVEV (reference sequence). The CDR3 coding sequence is TGTGCCAGCAGCACCAGGAGCGGGCCCTCCTACGAGCAGTACTTC. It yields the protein CASSTRSGPSYEQYF.

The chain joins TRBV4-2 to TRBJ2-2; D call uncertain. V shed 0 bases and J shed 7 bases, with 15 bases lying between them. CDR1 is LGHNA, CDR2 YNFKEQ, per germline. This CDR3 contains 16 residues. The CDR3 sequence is CASSQDMKGPNGELFF. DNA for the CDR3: TGTGCCAGCAGCCAAGATATGAAAGGGCCAAACGGGGAGCTGTTTTTT.

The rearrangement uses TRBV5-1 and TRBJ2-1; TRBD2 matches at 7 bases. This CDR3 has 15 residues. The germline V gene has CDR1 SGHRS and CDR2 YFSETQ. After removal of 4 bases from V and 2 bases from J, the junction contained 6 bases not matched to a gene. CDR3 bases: TGCGCCAGCAGCGGGTCTAGCGGAGCCTACAATGAGCAGTTCTTC. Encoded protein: CASSGSSGAYNEQFF.

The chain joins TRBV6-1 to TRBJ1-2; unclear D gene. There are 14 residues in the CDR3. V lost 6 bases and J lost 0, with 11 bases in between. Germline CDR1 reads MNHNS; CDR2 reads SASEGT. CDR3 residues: CASRLSETNYGYTF. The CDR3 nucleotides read TGTGCCAGCAGACTCAGTGAGACTAACTATGGCTACACCTTC.

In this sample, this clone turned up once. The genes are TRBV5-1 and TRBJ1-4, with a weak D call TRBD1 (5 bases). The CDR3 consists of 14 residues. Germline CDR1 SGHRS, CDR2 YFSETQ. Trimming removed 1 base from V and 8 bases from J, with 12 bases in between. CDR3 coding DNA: TGCGCCAGCAGCTTGTGGCCAGGGCCCGAAAAACTGTTTTTT. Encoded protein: CASSLWPGPEKLFF.

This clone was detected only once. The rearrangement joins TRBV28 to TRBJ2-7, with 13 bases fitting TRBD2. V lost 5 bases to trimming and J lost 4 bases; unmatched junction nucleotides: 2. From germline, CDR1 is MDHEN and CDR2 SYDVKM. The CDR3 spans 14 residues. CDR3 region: CASSMTSGRYEQYF. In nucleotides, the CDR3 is TGTGCCAGCAGTATGACTAGCGGGAGGTACGAGCAGTACTTC.

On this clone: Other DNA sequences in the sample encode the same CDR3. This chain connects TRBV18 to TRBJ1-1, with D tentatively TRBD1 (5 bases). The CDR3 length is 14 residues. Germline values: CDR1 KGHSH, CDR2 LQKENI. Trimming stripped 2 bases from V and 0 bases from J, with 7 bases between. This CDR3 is CASSPGGMNTEAFF. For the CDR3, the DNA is TGTGCCAGCTCACCAGGGGGTATGAACACTGAAGCTTTCTTT.

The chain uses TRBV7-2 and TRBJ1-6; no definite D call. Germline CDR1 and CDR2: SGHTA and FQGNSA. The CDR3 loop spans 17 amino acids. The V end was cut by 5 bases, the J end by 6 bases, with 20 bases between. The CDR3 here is CASSPKSQRGANSPLHF. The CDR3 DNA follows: TGTGCCAGCAGCCCGAAGTCCCAACGGGGAGCTAATTCACCCCTCCACTTT.

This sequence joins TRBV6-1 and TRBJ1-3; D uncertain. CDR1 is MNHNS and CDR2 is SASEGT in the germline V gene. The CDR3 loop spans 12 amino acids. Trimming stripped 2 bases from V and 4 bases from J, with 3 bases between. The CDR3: CASSEFGNTIYF. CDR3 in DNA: TGTGCCAGCAGTGAATTCGGAAACACCATATATTTT.

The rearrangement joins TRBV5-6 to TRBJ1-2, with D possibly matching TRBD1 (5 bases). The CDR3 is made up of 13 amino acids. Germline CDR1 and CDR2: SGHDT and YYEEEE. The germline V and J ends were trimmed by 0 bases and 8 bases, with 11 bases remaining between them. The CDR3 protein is CASSLAAGNGYTF. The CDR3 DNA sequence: TGTGCCAGCAGCTTGGCGGCAGGGAACGGCTACACCTTC. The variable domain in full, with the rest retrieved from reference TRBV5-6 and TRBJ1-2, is DAGVTQSPTHLIKTRGQQVTLRCSPKSGHDTVSWYQQALGQGPQFIFQYYEEEERQRGNFPDRFSGHQFPNYSSELNVNALLLGDSALYLCASSLAAGNGYTFGSGTRLTVV.

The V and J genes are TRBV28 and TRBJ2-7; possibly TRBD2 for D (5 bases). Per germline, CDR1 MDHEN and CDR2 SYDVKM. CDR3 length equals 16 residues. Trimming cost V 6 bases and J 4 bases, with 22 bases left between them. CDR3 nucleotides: TGTGCCAGCAGCCCTCGGATTGGGAAAAGGACTTACGAGCAGTACTTC. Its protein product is CASSPRIGKRTYEQYF.

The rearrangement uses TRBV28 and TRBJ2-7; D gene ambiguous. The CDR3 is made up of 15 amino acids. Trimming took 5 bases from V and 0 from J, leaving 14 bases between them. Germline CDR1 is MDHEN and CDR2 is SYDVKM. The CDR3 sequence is CASSPPWGSSYEQYF. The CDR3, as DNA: TGTGCCAGCAGTCCCCCCTGGGGAAGCTCCTACGAGCAGTACTTC.

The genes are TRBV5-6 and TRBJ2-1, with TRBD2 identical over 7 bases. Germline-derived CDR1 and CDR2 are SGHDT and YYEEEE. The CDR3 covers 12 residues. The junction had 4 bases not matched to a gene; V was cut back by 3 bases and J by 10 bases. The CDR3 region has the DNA TGTGCCAGCAGCTACCGACTAGCCGAGCAGTTCTTC. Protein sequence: CASSYRLAEQFF.

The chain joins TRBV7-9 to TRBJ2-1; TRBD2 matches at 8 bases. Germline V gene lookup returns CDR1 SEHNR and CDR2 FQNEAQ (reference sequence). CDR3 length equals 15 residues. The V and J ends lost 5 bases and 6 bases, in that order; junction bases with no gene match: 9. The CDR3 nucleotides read TGTGCCAGCAGCCGGCCGGGGGGGGCCCGCAATGAGCAGTTCTTC. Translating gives CASSRPGGARNEQFF.

CDR3 sequence: CAISESSVFWTEAFF. The CDR3 region has the DNA TGTGCCATCAGTGAGTCATCCGTGTTCTGGACTGAAGCTTTCTTT. The chain employs TRBV10-3 and TRBJ1-1, with D hard to call. The CDR3 runs 15 residues. Deletions cut 0 bases from V and 5 bases from J, with 13 bases between. From germline, CDR1 is ENHRY and CDR2 SYGVKD.

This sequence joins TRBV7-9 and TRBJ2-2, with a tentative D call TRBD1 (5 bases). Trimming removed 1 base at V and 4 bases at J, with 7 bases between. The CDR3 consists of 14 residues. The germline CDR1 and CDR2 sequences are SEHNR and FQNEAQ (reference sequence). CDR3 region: CASSLVQVTGELFF. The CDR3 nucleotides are TGTGCCAGCAGCTTAGTACAGGTCACCGGGGAGCTGTTTTTT.

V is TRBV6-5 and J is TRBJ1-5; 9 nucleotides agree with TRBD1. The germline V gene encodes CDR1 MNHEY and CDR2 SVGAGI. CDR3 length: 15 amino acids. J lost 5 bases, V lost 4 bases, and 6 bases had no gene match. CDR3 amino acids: CASSLTRDRDQPQHF. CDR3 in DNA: TGTGCCAGCAGTTTAACTCGGGACAGGGATCAGCCCCAGCATTTT.

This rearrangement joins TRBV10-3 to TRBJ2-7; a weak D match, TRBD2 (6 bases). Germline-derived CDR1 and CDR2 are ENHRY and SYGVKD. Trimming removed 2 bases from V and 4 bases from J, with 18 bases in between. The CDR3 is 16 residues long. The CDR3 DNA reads TGTGCCATCAGTGAGCTCACCCGGGGGACCGGGTACGAGCAGTACTTC. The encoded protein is CAISELTRGTGYEQYF.

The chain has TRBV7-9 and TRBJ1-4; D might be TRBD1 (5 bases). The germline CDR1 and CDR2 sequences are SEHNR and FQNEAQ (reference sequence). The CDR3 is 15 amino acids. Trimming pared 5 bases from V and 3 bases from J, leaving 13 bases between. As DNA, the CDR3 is TGTGCCAGCAGCCCGCAGGGATTAGCTAATGAAAAACTGTTTTTT. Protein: CASSPQGLANEKLFF.

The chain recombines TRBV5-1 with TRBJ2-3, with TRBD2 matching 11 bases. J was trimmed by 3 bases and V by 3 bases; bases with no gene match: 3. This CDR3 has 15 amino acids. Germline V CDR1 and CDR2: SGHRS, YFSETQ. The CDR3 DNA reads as TGCGCCAGCAGCTGGACTAGCGGGTTGACAGATACGCAGTATTTT. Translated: CASSWTSGLTDTQYF. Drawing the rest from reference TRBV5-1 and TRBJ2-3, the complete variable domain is KAGVTQTPRYLIKTRGQQVTLSCSPISGHRSVSWYQQTPGQGLQFLFEYFSETQRNKGNFPGRFSGRQFSNSRSEMNVSTLELGDSALYLCASSWTSGLTDTQYFGPGTRLTVL.

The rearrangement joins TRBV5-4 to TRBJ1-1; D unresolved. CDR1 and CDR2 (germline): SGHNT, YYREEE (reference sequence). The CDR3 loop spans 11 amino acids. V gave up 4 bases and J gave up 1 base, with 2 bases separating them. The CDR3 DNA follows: TGTGCCAGCAGCACGAACACTGAAGCTTTCTTT. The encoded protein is CASSTNTEAFF.

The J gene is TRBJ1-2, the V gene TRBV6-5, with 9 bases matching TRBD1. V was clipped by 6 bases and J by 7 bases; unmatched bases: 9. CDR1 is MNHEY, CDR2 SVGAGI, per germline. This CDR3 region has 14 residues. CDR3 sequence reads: CASRAQGAKGGYTF. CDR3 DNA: TGTGCCAGCAGGGCACAGGGGGCGAAGGGTGGCTACACCTTC.

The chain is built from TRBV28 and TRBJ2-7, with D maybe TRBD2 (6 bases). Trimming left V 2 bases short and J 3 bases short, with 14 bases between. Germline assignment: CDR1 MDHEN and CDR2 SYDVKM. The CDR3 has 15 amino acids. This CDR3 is CASSLGSAGNYEQYF. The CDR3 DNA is TGTGCCAGCAGTTTAGGAAGCGCGGGGAACTACGAGCAGTACTTC.

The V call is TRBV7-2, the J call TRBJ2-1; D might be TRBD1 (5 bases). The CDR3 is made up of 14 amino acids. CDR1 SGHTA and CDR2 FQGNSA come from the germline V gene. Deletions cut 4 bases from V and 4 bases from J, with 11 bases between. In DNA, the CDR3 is TGTGCCAGCAGCTCAAGAACAGGATACAATGAGCAGTTCTTC. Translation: CASSSRTGYNEQFF.